Reported below is one T cell receptor (beta chain). As yet, its antigen is unknown. CDR1 is SGDLS, CDR2 YYNGEE, per germline. The CDR3 has 16 residues. V shed 3 bases and J shed 7 bases, with 17 bases lying between them. Use of 60 Vbeta and 13 Jbeta primers characterized the PCR. TCRdb's table, derived via immunoSEQ multiplex PCR, lists solely in-frame clones and lacks some. The table lists some 77,000 clones, roughly 75% of them singletons. This entry belongs to a study of cytomegalovirus exposure and HLA in healthy donors. Study-level points and caveats: Most sequenced TCRs were rare (though some public TCRs occurred in many donors). It is likely that the observed cluster of highly shared sequence variants was a sequencing artifact.

This sequence joins TRBV9 and TRBJ1-6, with D possibly matching TRBD1 (5 bases). The sequenced sample consisted of PBMCs. This receptor was obtained from a woman between 40 and 50 years old in good health and CMV-seronegative. The DNA for the CDR3 is TGTGCCAGCAGCGAGGGCCGACGGGGGAGAAATTCACCCCTCCACTTT. Translated: CASSEGRRGRNSPLHF.